The present entry profiles one TCR beta chain with its context. Its antigen is unidentified. The sample comes from a study of CD8+ T cells in alopecia areata. Study-level information: Severity among treated patients was scored by the percentage of scalp area affected.

RNA, once extracted, was reverse transcribed into cDNA for use as the sequencing template. Measured with immunoSEQ multiplex PCR; TCRdb has only the in-frame clones, and not every one. The table has roughly 200,000 clones, around two fifths seen once. Treatment specified: oral pan-JAK inhibitor, 5-10 mg twice daily. Trimming at V came to 2 bases and at J to 2 bases, leaving 9 bases not matched to a gene. CDR1 and CDR2 from the germline V gene are GTSNPN and SVGIG (reference sequence). The CDR3 has 16 residues. Notes on the study in general: Expanded CD8+ clones among the top 100, and scalp clonality, were significantly decreased by tofacitinib. It was lesional scalp, especially alopecia totalis/universalis, that showed higher clonality than normal scalp. Scalp sequencing also captures normal skin's resident alphabeta T cells.

The sequencing used CD4+ T cells sorted from blood, collected at approximately week 30, from a patient treated with tofacitinib. This receptor was obtained from a human donor with alopecia areata. The chain couples TRBV30 to TRBJ2-1; the match to TRBD2 covers 7 bases. Here the CDR3 reads CAWSPSSGPAYNEQFF. For the CDR3, the DNA is TGTGCCTGGAGTCCTTCTAGCGGCCCTGCCTACAATGAGCAGTTCTTC. Combining the CDR3 with reference TRBV30 and TRBJ2-1 gives the whole variable domain SQTIHQWPATLVQPVGSPLSLECTVEGTSNPNLYWYRQAAGRGLQLLFYSVGIGQISSEVPQNLSASRPQDRQFILSSKKLLLSDSGFYLCAWSPSSGPAYNEQFFGPGTRLTVL.